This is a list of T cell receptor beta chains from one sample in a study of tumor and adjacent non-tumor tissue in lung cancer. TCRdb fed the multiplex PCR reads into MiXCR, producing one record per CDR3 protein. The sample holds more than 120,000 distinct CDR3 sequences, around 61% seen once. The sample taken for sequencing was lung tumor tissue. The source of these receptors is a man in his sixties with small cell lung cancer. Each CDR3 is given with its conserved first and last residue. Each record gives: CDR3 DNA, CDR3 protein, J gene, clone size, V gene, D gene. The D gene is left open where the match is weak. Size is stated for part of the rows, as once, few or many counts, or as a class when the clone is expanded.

DNA: TGTGTCAGCAGTGACCTAATCGAGGGCTACACCTTC; CDR3: CVSSDLIEGYTF; J: TRBJ1-2; size: once; V: TRBV6-1; D: NA
DNA: TGTGCCAGCAGCTCGTGGGCGCGGGAGCAGACAGATACGCAGTATTTT; CDR3: CASSSWAREQTDTQYF; J: TRBJ2-3; size: many; V: TRBV11-3; D: TRBD2
DNA: TGCAGTGCTAGAGATACCGGGACAGCCTATGGCTACACCTTC; CDR3: CSARDTGTAYGYTF; J: TRBJ1-2; size: many; V: TRBV20-1; D: TRBD1
DNA: TGTGCCAGCAGCGGGGGCTCTGGGGCCAACGTCCTGACCTTC; CDR3: CASSGGSGANVLTF; J: TRBJ2-6; size: NA; V: TRBV7-2; D: NA
DNA: TGTGCCAGCAGTCCACCACAGGGGTGGAATGAGCAGTTCTTC; CDR3: CASSPPQGWNEQFF; J: TRBJ2-1; size: NA; V: TRBV2; D: TRBD1
DNA: TGCAGCGTTGGTGTCTTTGGCGGGAGCACAGATACGCAGTATTTT; CDR3: CSVGVFGGSTDTQYF; J: TRBJ2-3; size: many; V: TRBV29-1; D: NA
DNA: TGTGCCATCAGCTTGGGACCAGGGGTTTTTGAGAACTACACCTTC; CDR3: CAISLGPGVFENYTF; J: TRBJ1-2; size: NA; V: TRBV11-2; D: NA
DNA: TGTGCCAGCAGCTTATTTGATTTGAGCGAGCTGTTTTTT; CDR3: CASSLFDLSELFF; J: TRBJ2-2; size: NA; V: TRBV7-2; D: NA
DNA: TGTGCCAGCAGTGGGGGAGGTGAGCAGTTCTTC; CDR3: CASSGGGEQFF; J: TRBJ2-1; size: medium-sized; V: TRBV6-1; D: NA
DNA: TGCAGTGCTACCCCAGCGGGAAGGGAGGCAGGTACGCAGTATTTT; CDR3: CSATPAGREAGTQYF; J: TRBJ2-3; size: once; V: TRBV20-1; D: TRBD2
DNA: TGTGCCAGCAGACCCTGGCGGGGTGATTCTACCGGGGAGCTGTTTTTT; CDR3: CASRPWRGDSTGELFF; J: TRBJ2-2; size: many; V: TRBV6-5; D: NA
DNA: TGTGCCAGCAGCCTACAGGGAAATTCAGCCCTCCACTTT; CDR3: CASSLQGNSALHF; J: TRBJ1-6; size: NA; V: TRBV14; D: NA
DNA: TGTGCCAGCAGCGGGATGAGTTATGGCTACACCTTC; CDR3: CASSGMSYGYTF; J: TRBJ1-2; size: NA; V: TRBV11-3; D: NA
DNA: TGTGCCAGCAGTGAACGGGGGCCCTACACCTTC; CDR3: CASSERGPYTF; J: TRBJ1-2; size: NA; V: TRBV2; D: NA
DNA: TGTAGTGCTGGTGAGCACTTCTTC; CDR3: CSAGEHFF; J: TRBJ2-1; size: NA; V: TRBV20-1; D: NA
DNA: TGCAGTGCTAGAGGCCTTTTAGCGGGAGAGCCCATAAATGAGCAGTTCTTC; CDR3: CSARGLLAGEPINEQFF; J: TRBJ2-1; size: NA; V: TRBV20-1; D: TRBD2